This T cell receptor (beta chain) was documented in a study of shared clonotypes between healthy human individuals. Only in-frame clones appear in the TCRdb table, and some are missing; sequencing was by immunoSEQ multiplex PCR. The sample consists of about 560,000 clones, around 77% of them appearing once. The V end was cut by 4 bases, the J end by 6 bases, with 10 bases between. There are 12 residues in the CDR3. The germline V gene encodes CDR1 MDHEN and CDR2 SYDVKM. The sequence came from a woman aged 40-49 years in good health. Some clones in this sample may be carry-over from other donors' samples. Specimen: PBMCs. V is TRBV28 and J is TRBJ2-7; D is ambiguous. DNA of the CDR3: TGTGCCAGCAGTTCTCGGGTGGTCGAGCAGTACTTC. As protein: CASSSRVVEQYF. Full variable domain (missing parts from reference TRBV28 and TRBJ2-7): DVKVTQSSRYLVKRTGEKVFLECVQDMDHENMFWYRQDPGLGLRLIYFSYDVKMKEKGDIPEGYSVSREKKERFSLILESASTNQTSMYLCASSSRVVEQYFGPGTRLTVT.